This TCR beta chain was captured by sequencing in a study of blood T cell repertoires in COVID-19. Study context: Donors in the United States, Italy and Spain gave samples during acute or convalescent COVID-19. T cells, B-cell-depleted T cells, or PBMCs supplied cDNA or gDNA.

Per the original methods: Estimation of nucleated cell counts relied on the amplification of reference gene primers. The table came from immunoSEQ multiplex PCR; TCRdb's copy has only in-frame clones and leaves some out. V and J calls plus clone size are reproduced from that table; the DNA served to infer D and trimming. Among more than 95,000 clones listed, around 84% were seen once. CDR3 size: 15 residues. V shed 5 bases and J 5 bases; nucleotides not matched to a gene: 11. Germline V gives CDR1 SGHTA, CDR2 FQGNSA. A single count supports this clone. Sequencing input: peripheral blood. The source is a human donor in a cohort sampled during active COVID-19. This chain joins TRBV7-2 and TRBJ2-7; 8 positions match TRBD2. CDR3: CASSRGGPGRDEQYF. The CDR3 DNA sequence: TGTGCCAGCAGCCGGGGGGGACCGGGTCGCGACGAGCAGTACTTC.